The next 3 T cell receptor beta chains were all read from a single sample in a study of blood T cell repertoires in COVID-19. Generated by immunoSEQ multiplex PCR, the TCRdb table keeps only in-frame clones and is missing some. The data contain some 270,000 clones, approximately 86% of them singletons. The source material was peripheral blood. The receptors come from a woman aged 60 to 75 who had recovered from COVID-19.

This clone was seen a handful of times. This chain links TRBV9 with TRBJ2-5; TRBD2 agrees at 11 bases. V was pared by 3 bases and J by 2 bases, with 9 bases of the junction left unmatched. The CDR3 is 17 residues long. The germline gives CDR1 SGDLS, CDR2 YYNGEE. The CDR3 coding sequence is TGTGCCAGCAGCGCAACGACAAGGACTAGCGGGCAAGAGACCCAGTACTTC. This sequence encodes CASSATTRTSGQETQYF. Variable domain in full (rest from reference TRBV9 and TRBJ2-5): DSGVTQTPKHLITATGQRVTLRCSPRSGDLSVYWYQQSLDQGLQFLIQYYNGEERAKGNILERFSAQQFPDLHSELNLSSLELGDSALYFCASSATTRTSGQETQYFGPGTRLLVL.

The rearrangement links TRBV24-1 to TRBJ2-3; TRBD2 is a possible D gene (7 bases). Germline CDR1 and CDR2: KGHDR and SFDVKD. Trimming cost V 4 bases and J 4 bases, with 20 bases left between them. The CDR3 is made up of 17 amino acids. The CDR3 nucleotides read TGTGCCACCAGTGACGCCCGGGGGCGGGGGTTCTCAGATACGCAGTATTTT. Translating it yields CATSDARGRGFSDTQYF.

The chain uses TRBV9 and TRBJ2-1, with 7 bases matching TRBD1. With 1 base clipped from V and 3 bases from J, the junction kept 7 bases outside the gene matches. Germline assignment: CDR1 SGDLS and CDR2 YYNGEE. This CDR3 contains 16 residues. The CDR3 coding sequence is TGTGCCAGCAGCGTAATCGGGACAGCAATCTACAATGAGCAGTTCTTC. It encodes CASSVIGTAIYNEQFF.